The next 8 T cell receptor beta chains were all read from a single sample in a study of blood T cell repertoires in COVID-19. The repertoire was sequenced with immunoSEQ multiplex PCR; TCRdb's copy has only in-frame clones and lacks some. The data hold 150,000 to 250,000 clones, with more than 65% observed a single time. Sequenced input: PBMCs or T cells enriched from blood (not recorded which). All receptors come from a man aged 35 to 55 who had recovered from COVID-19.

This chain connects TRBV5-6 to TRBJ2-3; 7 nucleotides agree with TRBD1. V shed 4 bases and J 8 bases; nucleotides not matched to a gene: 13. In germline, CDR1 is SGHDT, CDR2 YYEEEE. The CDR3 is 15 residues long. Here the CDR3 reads CASSTSGTAARTQYF. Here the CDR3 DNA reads TGTGCCAGCAGCACCTCCGGGACAGCAGCGCGTACGCAGTATTTT. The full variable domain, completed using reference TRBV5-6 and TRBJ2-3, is DAGVTQSPTHLIKTRGQQVTLRCSPKSGHDTVSWYQQALGQGPQFIFQYYEEEERQRGNFPDRFSGHQFPNYSSELNVNALLLGDSALYLCASSTSGTAARTQYFGPGTRLTVL.

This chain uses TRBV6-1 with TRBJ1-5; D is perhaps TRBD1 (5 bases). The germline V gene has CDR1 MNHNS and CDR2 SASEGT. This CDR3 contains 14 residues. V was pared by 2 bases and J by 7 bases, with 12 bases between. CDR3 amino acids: CASSELWGFQPQHF. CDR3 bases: TGTGCCAGCAGTGAACTCTGGGGCTTCCAGCCCCAGCATTTT.

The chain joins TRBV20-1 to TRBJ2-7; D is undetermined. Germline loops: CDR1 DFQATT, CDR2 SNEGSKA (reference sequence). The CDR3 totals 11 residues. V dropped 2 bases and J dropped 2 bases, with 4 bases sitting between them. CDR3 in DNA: TGCAGTGCTAGACAGGCCTACGAGCAGTACTTC. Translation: CSARQAYEQYF.

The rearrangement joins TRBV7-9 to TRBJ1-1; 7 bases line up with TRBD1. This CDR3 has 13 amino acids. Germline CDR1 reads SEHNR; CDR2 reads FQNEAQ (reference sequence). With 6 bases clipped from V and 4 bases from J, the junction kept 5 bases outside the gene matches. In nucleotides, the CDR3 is TGTGCCAGCAGACCGTCAGGGGGCACTGAAGCTTTCTTT. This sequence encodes CASRPSGGTEAFF.

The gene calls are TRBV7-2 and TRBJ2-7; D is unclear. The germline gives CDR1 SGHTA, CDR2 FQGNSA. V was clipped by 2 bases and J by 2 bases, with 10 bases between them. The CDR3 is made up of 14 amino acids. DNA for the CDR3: TGTGCCAGCAGCTTACGGCAGGTCGCCTACGAGCAGTACTTC. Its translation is CASSLRQVAYEQYF.

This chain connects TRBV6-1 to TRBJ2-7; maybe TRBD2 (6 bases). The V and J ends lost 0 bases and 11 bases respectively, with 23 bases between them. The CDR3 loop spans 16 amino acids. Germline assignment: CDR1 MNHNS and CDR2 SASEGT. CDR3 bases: TGTGCCAGCAGTGAAGCGCATGGGGGGACGGATTTCAGAAAGTACTTC. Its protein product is CASSEAHGGTDFRKYF.

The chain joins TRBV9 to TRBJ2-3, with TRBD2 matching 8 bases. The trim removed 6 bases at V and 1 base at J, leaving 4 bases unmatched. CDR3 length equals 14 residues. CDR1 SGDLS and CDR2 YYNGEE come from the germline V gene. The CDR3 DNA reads TGTGCCAGCACCGTCGGGGGGGGCACAGATACGCAGTATTTT. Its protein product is CASTVGGGTDTQYF. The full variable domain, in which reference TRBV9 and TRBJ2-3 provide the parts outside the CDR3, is DSGVTQTPKHLITATGQRVTLRCSPRSGDLSVYWYQQSLDQGLQFLIQYYNGEERAKGNILERFSAQQFPDLHSELNLSSLELGDSALYFCASTVGGGTDTQYFGPGTRLTVL.

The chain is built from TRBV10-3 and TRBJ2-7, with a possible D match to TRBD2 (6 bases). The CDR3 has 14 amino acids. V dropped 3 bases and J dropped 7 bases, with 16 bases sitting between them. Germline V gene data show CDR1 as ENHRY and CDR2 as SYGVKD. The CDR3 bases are TGTGCCATCAGTGACGTGGGGGGAGTTGAAGAGCAGTACTTC. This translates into CAISDVGGVEEQYF.